This T cell receptor beta chain was retrieved from a study of OX40 agonist ivuxolimab in advanced cancers. Study-wide context: Ivuxolimab was an agonistic, fully human IgG2 monoclonal antibody directed against OX40 (CD134), a costimulatory receptor. Intravenous ivuxolimab was administered to patients every 2 weeks at six dose levels: 0.01, 0.1, 0.3, 1.5, 3 and 10 mg/kg. The paper reports the monotherapy dose-escalation portion (N = 52 patients) of the phase I ivuxolimab trial. Prior anti-PD-1, anti-PD-L1 or anti-CTLA-4 therapy was permitted, and checkpoint inhibitors had been received by less than 45% of dose-escalation patients. The purpose of peripheral TCRbeta sequencing was to test whether ivuxolimab changed TCR sequence diversity and led to clonal T-cell expansion. Among the approximately 54 dose-escalation patients, some 19 had hepatocellular carcinoma, roughly 15 melanoma, 9 renal cell carcinoma and 9 head and neck cancer. Three dose-escalation patients achieved partial responses, one with hepatocellular carcinoma and two with cutaneous melanoma. In the dose-escalation cohort, nearly 85% of patients were male, and the mean age was roughly 60 years with a range of roughly 23 to 79. What the work shows at the level of the full study, not this receptor alone: In the 0.1-3.0 mg/kg groups, partial responders were among the patients with the lowest normalized peripheral clonal expansion, particularly in CD8+ T cells. Which antigens the clonally expanded peripheral T cells were specific for was not determined. At doses from 0.1 to 3.0 mg/kg, clonal expansion was seen in both CD4+ and CD8+ blood T cells between baseline and week 6. After ivuxolimab, CD8+ T cells had more expanded clones than CD4+ T cells on average. Low levels of normalized T-cell clonal expansion were also seen in some nonresponding patients.

Of note for this clone: Its antigen is not yet known. There are no base qualities to consult, and no much larger clone falls within one base.

As encoded in the germline V gene, CDR1 is SGHAT while CDR2 is FQNNGV. Relative to germline, V is 11 bases shorter and J is 1 base shorter, with 9 bases between their ends. The CDR3 sequence holds 12 residues, the cysteine and phenylalanine included. Only CDR3 DNA is held: 36 bases, read in frame from base 1. The trial excluded patients who had a history of autoimmune disease or who were on systemic immunosuppression. Peripheral blood for TCR sequencing was drawn from every dose cohort at baseline, at cycle 4 day 1 and at cycle 7 day 1. Samples came from an open-label, multicenter, first-in-human phase I dose-escalation trial of ivuxolimab. Adults with locally advanced or metastatic melanoma, renal cell carcinoma, hepatocellular carcinoma or head and neck squamous cell carcinoma were enrolled in the trial. Before TCR sequencing, CD4+ T cells and CD8+ T cells were sorted from peripheral blood as separate populations.

Genomic DNA was extracted from sorted cells for sequencing of the TCRbeta CDR3 region. The immunoSEQ Assay was used for sequencing of TCRbeta CDR3 regions. The clones in this table, taken by TCRdb from immuneACCESS, are in-frame only. Not every clone is retained; where verified, under half of the shortfall comes from an unresolved V gene, and the cause of the rest is unknown. This sample holds about 77,000 clones; over 85% were observed only once. The ten most abundant clones make up more than 2.5% of the sample. The specimen was CD4+ or CD8+ T cells sorted from blood, collected in a trial of the OX40 agonist ivuxolimab. The clonotype comes from an adult with an advanced solid tumor such as melanoma, head and neck, liver or kidney cancer. Recombination linked TRBV11-2 to TRBJ1-3; a tentative D call is TRBD1 (5 bases match). The CDR3 here reads CAVGESGNTIYF. The nucleotide sequence reads TGTGCCGTGGGGGAGTCTGGAAACACCATATATTTT.